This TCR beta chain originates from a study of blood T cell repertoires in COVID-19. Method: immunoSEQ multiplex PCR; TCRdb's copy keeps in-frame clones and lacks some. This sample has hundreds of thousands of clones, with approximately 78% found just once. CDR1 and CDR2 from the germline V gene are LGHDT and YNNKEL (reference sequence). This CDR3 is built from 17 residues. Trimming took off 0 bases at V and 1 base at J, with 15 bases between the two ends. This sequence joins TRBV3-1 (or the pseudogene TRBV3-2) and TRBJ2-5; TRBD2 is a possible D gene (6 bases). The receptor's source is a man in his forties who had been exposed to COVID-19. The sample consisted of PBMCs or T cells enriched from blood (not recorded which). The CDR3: CASSQEEQEGFQETQYF. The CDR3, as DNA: TGTGCCAGCAGCCAAGAAGAACAGGAGGGGTTCCAAGAGACCCAGTACTTC.